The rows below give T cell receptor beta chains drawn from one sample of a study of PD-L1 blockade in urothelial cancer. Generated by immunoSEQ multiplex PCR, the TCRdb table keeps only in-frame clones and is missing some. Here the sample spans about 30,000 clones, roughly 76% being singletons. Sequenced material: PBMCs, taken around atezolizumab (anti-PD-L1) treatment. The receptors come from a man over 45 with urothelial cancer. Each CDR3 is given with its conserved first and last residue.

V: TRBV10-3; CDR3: CAISESLGSSSSYEQYF
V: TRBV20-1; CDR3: CSARLEWEQFF
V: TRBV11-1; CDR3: CAITTSGNTDTQYF
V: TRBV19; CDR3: CASSTGRHNEKLFF
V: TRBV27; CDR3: CASSYRGLNSPLHF
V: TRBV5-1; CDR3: CASSLAGGTGGGETQYF
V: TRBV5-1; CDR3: CASSPNRGERDGYTF
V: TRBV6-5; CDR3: CASSYSKILAGELFF
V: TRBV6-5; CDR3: CASSYGSTGWADTQYF
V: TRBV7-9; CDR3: CASSFFRGSLGNTEAFF
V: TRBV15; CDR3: CATSREGGGNQPQHF
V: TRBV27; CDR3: CASRAYPANYGYTF
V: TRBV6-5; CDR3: CASSTGVYGYTF
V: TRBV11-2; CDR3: CASSPGTGYNQPQHF
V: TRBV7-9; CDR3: CASSVQGARDGYTF
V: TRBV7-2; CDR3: CASSLSYNEQFF
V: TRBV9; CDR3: CASSPRGGHGSGANVLTF
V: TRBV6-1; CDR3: CASSEWGEQFF
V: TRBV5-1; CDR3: CASSSGTDTGELFF
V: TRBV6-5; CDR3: CASSSRLQTINYGYTF
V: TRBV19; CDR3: CASSPSADTLGYTF
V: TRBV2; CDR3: CASSEGLVADTQYF
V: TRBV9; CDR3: CASSVAPSSGRADEQFF
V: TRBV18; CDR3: CASSPQRSSLLTDTQYF
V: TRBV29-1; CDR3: CSVHAGTNEKLFF
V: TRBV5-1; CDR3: CASTGRDSSYNEQFF
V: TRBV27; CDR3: CASSLNRVSYGYTF
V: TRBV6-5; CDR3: CASSYSNSFGAGELFF